Following are 10 T cell receptor beta chains from one sample sequenced in a study of blood T cell repertoires in COVID-19. Measured with immunoSEQ multiplex PCR; TCRdb has only the in-frame clones, and not every one. The sample gives 150,000 or so clones, 80% to 90% of which show up once; more than 2% is in the top ten. The sequenced sample consisted of peripheral blood. Receptors were obtained from a woman in her 70s with acute or convalescent COVID-19.

This clone was seen a single time. J is TRBJ2-1 and V is TRBV28; TRBD2 is a possible D gene (6 bases). The CDR3 runs to 14 residues. The germline CDR1 and CDR2 sequences are MDHEN and SYDVKM. V lost 8 bases to trimming and J lost 4 bases, with 15 bases between them. The CDR3 DNA follows: TGTGCCAGCCGGGGCGTGGAGGGTTACAATGAGCAGTTCTTC. This encodes CASRGVEGYNEQFF.

The V call is TRBV4-3, the J call TRBJ2-3, with 7 bases matching TRBD2. Germline V gene data show CDR1 as LGHNA and CDR2 as YSLEER. The CDR3 loop spans 16 amino acids. V lost 5 bases to trimming and J lost 2 bases; unmatched junction nucleotides: 10. This chain's CDR3 is CASSGTLAVNTDTQYF. The CDR3 DNA follows: TGCGCCAGCAGCGGAACTCTAGCGGTCAACACAGATACGCAGTATTTT.

V is TRBV6-2 or TRBV6-3 and J is TRBJ1-5; 9 positions match TRBD1. The germline CDR1 and CDR2 sequences are MNHEY and SVGEGT. The V segment lost 0 bases and the J segment 0 bases; nucleotides outside the gene matches: 3. The CDR3 spans 17 residues. CDR3 nucleotide sequence: TGTGCCAGCAGTTACTCAGGGACAGGGCTTAGCAATCAGCCCCAGCATTTT. This gives the protein CASSYSGTGLSNQPQHF.

The J gene is TRBJ1-1, the V gene TRBV6-5, with a tentative D call TRBD1 (5 bases). V lost 0 bases and J lost 0, with 11 bases in between. The CDR3 is 16 amino acids. Germline lookup yields CDR1 MNHEY and CDR2 SVGAGI. The CDR3 protein is CASSYSTGGMNTEAFF. In DNA form, the CDR3 reads TGTGCCAGCAGTTACTCGACGGGGGGTATGAACACTGAAGCTTTCTTT.

The genes are TRBV18 and TRBJ2-7; TRBD1 matches 7 bases. Germline lookup yields CDR1 KGHSH and CDR2 LQKENI. The CDR3 extends over 14 amino acids. The CDR3: CASSPLGQSSEQYV. The CDR3 region has the DNA TGTGCCAGCTCACCACTGGGACAGTCCTCCGAGCAGTACGTC.

This chain links TRBV28 with TRBJ1-4; TRBD1 is a possible D gene (5 bases). CDR1 is MDHEN and CDR2 is SYDVKM in the germline V gene. The V end was cut by 6 bases, the J end by 8 bases, with 13 bases between. The CDR3 totals 13 residues. The CDR3 bases are TGTGCCAGCAGGGAGGGGAACGGCGAAAAACTGTTTTTT. It is translated as CASREGNGEKLFF.

The chain couples TRBV6-5 to TRBJ1-2; TRBD1 matches 7 bases. Germline V CDR1 and CDR2: MNHEY, SVGAGI. The CDR3 runs 13 residues. J was trimmed by 7 bases and V by 2 bases; bases with no gene match: 4. The CDR3 loop reads CASSYRGQRGYTF. The CDR3 bases are TGTGCCAGCAGTTACAGGGGGCAACGTGGCTACACCTTC.

This clone was counted only a few times. The genes are TRBV5-4 and TRBJ1-1; D gene uncertain. The V end lost 4 bases, the J end lost 1 base, and 11 bases lay between the germline ends. There are 14 residues in the CDR3. In germline, CDR1 is SGHNT, CDR2 YYREEE (reference sequence). CDR3 sequence reads: CASSPLETNTEAFF. In DNA form, the CDR3 reads TGTGCCAGCAGCCCTTTGGAGACGAACACTGAAGCTTTCTTT.

This clone is a singleton in its sample. An end of the junction differs from the germline gene, which may be a read error. This chain joins TRBV7-7 and TRBJ2-5, with 7 positions matching TRBD1. CDR1 is SSHAT, CDR2 FNYEAQ, per germline (reference sequence). The CDR3 is 15 amino acids. CDR3 in DNA: TGTGCTAGCAGCTTGACGGGACAGCTTAGGGAGACCCAGTACTTC. It encodes CASSLTGQLRETQYF.

This rearrangement joins TRBV5-1 to TRBJ2-3; D may be TRBD2 (5 bases). The CDR3 contains 15 residues. Trimming removed 0 bases at V and 4 bases at J, with 12 bases between. Germline CDR1 and CDR2: SGHRS and YFSETQ. The DNA for the CDR3 is TGCGCCAGCAGCTTGGGGTATGGACTTCCAGATACGCAGTATTTT. Its translation: CASSLGYGLPDTQYF.